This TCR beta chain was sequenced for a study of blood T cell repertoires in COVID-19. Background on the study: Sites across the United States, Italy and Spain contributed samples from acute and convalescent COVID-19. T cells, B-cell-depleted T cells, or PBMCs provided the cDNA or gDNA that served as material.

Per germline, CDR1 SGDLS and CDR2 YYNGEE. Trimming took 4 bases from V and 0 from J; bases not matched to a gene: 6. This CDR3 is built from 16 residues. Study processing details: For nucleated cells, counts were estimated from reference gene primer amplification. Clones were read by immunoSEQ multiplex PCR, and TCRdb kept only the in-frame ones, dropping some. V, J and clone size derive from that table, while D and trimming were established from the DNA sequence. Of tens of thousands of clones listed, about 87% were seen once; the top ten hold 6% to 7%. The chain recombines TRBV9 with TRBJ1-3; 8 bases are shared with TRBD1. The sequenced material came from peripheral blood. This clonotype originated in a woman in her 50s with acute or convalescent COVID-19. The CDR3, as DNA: TGTGCCAGCAGCCCAGGGACAGGAAGCTCTGGAAACACCATATATTTT. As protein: CASSPGTGSSGNTIYF. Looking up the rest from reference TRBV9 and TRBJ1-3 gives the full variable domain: DSGVTQTPKHLITATGQRVTLRCSPRSGDLSVYWYQQSLDQGLQFLIQYYNGEERAKGNILERFSAQQFPDLHSELNLSSLELGDSALYFCASSPGTGSSGNTIYFGEGSWLTVV.